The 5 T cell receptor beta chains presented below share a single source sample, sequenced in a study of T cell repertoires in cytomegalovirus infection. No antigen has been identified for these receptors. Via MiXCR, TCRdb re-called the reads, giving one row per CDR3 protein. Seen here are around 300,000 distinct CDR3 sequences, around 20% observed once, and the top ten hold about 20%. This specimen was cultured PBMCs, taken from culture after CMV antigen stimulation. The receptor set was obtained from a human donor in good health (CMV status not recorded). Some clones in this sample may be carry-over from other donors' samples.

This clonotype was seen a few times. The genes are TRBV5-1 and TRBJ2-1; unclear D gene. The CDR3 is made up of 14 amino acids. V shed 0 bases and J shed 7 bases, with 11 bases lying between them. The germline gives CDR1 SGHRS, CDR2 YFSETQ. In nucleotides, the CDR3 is TGCGCCAGCAGCTTGGAGGCTAGGGATAATGAGCAGTTCTTC. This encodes CASSLEARDNEQFF. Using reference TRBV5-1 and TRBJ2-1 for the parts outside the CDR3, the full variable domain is KAGVTQTPRYLIKTRGQQVTLSCSPISGHRSVSWYQQTPGQGLQFLFEYFSETQRNKGNFPGRFSGRQFSNSRSEMNVSTLELGDSALYLCASSLEARDNEQFFGPGTRLTVL.

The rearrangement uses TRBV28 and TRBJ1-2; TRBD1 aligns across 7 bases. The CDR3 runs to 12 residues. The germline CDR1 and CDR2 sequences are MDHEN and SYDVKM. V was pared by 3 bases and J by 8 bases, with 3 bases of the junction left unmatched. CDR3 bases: TGTGCCAGCAGTTTCGAAGGGGGCGGCTACACCTTC. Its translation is CASSFEGGGYTF.

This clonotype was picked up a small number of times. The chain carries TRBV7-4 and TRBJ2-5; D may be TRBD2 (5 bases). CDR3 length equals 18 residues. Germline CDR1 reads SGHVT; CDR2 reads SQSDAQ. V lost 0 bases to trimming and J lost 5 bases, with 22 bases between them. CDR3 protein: CASSLAPIIGGVRETQYF. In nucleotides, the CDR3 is TGTGCCAGCAGCTTAGCGCCGATTATTGGAGGAGTCCGGGAGACCCAGTACTTC.

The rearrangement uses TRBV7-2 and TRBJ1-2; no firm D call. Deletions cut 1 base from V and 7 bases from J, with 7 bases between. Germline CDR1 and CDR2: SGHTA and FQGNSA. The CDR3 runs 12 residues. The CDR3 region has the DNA TGTGCCAGCAGCTTAGAAAGGGTTGGCTACACCTTC. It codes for CASSLERVGYTF.

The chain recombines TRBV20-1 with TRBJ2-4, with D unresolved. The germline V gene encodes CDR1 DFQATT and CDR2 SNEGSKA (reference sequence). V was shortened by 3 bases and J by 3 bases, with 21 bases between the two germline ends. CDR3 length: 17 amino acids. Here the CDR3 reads CSASLGPAKVGKNIQYF. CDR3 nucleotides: TGCAGTGCTAGCTTAGGACCAGCTAAGGTGGGCAAAAACATTCAGTACTTC.